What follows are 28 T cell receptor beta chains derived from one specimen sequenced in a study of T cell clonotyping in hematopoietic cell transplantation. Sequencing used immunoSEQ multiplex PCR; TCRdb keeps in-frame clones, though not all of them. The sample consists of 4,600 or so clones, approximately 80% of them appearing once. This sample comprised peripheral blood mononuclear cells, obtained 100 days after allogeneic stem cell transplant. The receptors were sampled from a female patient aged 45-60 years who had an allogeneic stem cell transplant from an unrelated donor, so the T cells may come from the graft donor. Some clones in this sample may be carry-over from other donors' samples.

CDR3 amino acids: CASSREPGALSGANVLTF. CDR3 DNA sequence: TGTGCCAGTAGTCGAGAGCCGGGCGCCCTCTCTGGGGCCAACGTCCTGACTTTC. The V and J genes are TRBV19 and TRBJ2-6; D unresolved. Trimming cost V 5 bases and J 0 bases, with 17 bases left between them. The length of the CDR3 is 18 residues. The V gene's germline CDR1 is LNHDA and CDR2 SQIVND (reference sequence).

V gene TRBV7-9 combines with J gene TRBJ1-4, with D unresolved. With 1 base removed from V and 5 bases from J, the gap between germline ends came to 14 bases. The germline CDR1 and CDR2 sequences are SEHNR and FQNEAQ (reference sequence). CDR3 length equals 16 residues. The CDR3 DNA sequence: TGTGCCAGCAGCTTAGATCGGGGAGTCTGGAATGAAAAACTGTTTTTT. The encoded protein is CASSLDRGVWNEKLFF.

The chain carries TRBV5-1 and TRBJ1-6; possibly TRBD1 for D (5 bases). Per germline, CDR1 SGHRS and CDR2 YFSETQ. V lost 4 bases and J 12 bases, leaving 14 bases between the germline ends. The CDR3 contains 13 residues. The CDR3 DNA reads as TGCGCCAGCAGCCGTCAGGGCAGACAACCCCTCCACTTT. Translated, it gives CASSRQGRQPLHF.

The CDR3 is CASSPGTEMEKLFF. The CDR3 bases are TGTGCCAGCAGCCCCGGGACAGAGATGGAAAAACTGTTTTTT. The gene calls are TRBV6-1 and TRBJ1-4, with 7 bases identical to TRBD1. The germline gives CDR1 MNHNS, CDR2 SASEGT. V was clipped by 6 bases and J by 8 bases; unmatched bases: 9. CDR3 length: 14 residues.

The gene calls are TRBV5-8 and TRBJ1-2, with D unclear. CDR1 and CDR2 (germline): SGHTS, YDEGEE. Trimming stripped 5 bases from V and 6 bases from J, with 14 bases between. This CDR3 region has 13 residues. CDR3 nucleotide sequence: TGTGCCAGCAGTAGATCCGGGGTTGATGGCTACACCTTC. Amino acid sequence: CASSRSGVDGYTF.

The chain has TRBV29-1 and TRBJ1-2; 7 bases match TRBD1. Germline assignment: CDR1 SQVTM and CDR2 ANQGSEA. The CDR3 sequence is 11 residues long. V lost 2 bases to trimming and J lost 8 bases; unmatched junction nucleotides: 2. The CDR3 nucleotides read TGCAGCGTTGAACAGGGGGTGGGCTACACCTTC. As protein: CSVEQGVGYTF.

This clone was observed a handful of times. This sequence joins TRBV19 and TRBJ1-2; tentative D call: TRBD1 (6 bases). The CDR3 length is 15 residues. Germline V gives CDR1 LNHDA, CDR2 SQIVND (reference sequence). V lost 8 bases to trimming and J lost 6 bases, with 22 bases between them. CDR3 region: CASLYRGTWSDGYTF. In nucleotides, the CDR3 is TGTGCCAGTCTCTATCGGGGGACATGGAGTGATGGCTACACCTTC. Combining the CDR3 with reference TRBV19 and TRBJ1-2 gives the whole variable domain DGGITQSPKYLFRKEGQNVTLSCEQNLNHDAMYWYRQDPGQGLRLIYYSQIVNDFQKGDIAEGYSVSREKKESFPLTVTSAQKNPTAFYLCASLYRGTWSDGYTFGSGTRLTVV.

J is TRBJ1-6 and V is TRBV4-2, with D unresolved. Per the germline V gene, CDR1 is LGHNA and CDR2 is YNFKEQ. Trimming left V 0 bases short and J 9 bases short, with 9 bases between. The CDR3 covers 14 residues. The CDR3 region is CASSQEAVLSPLHF. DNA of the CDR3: TGTGCCAGCAGCCAAGAGGCGGTCCTTTCACCCCTCCACTTT.

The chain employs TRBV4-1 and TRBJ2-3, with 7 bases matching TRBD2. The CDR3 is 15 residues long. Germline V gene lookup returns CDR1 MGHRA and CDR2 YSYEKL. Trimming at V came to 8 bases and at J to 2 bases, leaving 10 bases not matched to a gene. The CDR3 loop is CASGERGQVTDTQYF. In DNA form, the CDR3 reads TGCGCCAGCGGCGAGCGGGGTCAGGTCACAGATACGCAGTATTTT.

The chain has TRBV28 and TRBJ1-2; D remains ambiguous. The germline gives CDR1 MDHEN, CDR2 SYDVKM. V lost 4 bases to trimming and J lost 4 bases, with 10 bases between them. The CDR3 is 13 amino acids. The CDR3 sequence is CASSSQVGYGYTF. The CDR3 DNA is TGTGCCAGCAGTTCCCAGGTGGGCTATGGCTACACCTTC.

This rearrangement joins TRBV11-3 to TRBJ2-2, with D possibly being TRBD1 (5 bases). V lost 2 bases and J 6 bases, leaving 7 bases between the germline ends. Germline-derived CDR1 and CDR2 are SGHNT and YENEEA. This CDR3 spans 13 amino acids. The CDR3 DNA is TGTGCCAGCAGCTTAAGACAGTCCGGGGAGCTGTTTTTT. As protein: CASSLRQSGELFF. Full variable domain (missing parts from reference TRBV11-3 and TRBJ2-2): EAGVVQSPRYKIIEKKQPVAFWCNPISGHNTLYWYLQNLGQGPELLIRYENEEAVDDSQLPKDRFSAERLKGVDSTLKIQPAELGDSAVYLCASSLRQSGELFFGEGSRLTVL.

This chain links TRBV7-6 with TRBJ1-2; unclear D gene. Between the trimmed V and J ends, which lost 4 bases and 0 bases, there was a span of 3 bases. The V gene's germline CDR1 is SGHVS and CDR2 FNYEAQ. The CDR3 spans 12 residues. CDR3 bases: TGTGCCAGCAGCTCCTCTAACTATGGCTACACCTTC. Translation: CASSSSNYGYTF.

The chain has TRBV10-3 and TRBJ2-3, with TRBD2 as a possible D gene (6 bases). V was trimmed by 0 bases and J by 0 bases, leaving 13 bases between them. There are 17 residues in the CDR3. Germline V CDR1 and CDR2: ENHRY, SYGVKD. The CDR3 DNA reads TGTGCCATCAGTGAGTCGGCGGGGTCCTCTAGCACAGATACGCAGTATTTT. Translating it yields CAISESAGSSSTDTQYF.

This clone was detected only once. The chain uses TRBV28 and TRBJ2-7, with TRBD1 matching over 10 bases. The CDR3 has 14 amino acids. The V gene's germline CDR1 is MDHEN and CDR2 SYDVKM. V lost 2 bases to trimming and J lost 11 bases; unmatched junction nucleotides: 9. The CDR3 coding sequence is TGTGCCAGCAGTTTAGTGGTTGGGACAGGGGATGAGTACTTC. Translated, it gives CASSLVVGTGDEYF.

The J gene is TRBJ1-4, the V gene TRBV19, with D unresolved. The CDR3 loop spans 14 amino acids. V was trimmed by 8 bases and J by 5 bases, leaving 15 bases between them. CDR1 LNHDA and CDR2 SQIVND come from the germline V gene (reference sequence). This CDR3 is CASPPAGSNEKLFF. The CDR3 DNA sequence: TGTGCCAGTCCCCCCGCCGGCTCAAATGAAAAACTGTTTTTT.

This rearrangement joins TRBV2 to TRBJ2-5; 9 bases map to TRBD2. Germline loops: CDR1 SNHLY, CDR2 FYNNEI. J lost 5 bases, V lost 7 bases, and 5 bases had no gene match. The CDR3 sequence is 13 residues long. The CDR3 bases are TGTGCCAGCACCGGTGGACTAGCGGAGACCCAGTACTTC. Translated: CASTGGLAETQYF.

CDR3 sequence (DNA): TGTGCCAGCAGATGGTTCGGGCGGCCCGAGCAGTACTTC. It codes for CASRWFGRPEQYF. The chain links TRBV21-1 to TRBJ2-7. TRBV21-1 is an annotated pseudogene. The length of the CDR3 is 13 residues.

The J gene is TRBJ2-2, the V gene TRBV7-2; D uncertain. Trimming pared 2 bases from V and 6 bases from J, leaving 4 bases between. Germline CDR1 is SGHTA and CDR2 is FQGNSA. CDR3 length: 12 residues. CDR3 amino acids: CASSLQSGELFF. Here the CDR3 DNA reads TGTGCCAGCAGCTTACAGTCCGGGGAGCTGTTTTTT.

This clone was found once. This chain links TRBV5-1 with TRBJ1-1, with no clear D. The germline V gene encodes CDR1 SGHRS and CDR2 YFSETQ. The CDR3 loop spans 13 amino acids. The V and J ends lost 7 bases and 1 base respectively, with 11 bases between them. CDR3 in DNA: TGCGCCAGCGGCCGGATGGAGAACACTGAAGCTTTCTTT. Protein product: CASGRMENTEAFF.

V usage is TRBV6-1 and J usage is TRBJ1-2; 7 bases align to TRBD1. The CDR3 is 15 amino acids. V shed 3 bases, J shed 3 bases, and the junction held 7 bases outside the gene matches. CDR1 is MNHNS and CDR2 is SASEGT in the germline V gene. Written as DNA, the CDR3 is TGTGCCAGCAGTGATCTGACAGGGATGCACTATGGCTACACCTTC. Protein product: CASSDLTGMHYGYTF.

CDR3 amino acids: CASRKGQGPKGYTF. The CDR3 region has the DNA TGTGCCAGCAGGAAGGGACAGGGGCCAAAGGGCTACACCTTC. The chain employs TRBV6-5 and TRBJ1-2, with 10 bases lining up with TRBD1. Germline V gives CDR1 MNHEY, CDR2 SVGAGI. The CDR3 contains 14 residues. V dropped 6 bases and J dropped 8; count of bases not matched to a gene: 9.

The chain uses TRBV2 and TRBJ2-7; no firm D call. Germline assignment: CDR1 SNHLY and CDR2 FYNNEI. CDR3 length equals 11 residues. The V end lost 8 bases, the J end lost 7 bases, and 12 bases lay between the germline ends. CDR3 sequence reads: CASSALIEQYF. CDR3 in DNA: TGTGCCAGCTCGGCCCTTATTGAGCAGTACTTC.

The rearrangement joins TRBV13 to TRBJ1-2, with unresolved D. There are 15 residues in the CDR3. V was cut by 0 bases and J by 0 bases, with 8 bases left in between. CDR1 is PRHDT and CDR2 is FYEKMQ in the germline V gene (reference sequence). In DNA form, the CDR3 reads TGTGCCAGCAGCTTAGGTTCCACCGCTAACTATGGCTACACCTTC. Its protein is CASSLGSTANYGYTF.

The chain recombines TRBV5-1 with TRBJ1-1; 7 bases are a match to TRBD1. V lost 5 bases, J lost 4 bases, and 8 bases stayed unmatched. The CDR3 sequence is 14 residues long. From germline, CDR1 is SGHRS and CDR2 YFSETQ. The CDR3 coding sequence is TGCGCCAGCAGAGGGGACAGCGGGGGCACTGAAGCTTTCTTT. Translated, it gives CASRGDSGGTEAFF. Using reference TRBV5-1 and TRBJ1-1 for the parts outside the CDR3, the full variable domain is KAGVTQTPRYLIKTRGQQVTLSCSPISGHRSVSWYQQTPGQGLQFLFEYFSETQRNKGNFPGRFSGRQFSNSRSEMNVSTLELGDSALYLCASRGDSGGTEAFFGQGTRLTVV.

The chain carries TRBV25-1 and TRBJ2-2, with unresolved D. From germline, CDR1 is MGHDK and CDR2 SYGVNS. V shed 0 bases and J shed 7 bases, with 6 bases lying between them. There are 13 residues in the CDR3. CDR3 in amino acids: CASSEYPYGELFF. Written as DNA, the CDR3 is TGTGCCAGCAGTGAATACCCCTACGGGGAGCTGTTTTTT. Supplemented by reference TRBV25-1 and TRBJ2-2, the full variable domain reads EADIYQTPRYLVIGTGKKITLECSQTMGHDKMYWYQQDPGMELHLIHYSYGVNSTEKGDLSSESTVSRIRTEHFPLTLESARPSHTSQYLCASSEYPYGELFFGEGSRLTVL.

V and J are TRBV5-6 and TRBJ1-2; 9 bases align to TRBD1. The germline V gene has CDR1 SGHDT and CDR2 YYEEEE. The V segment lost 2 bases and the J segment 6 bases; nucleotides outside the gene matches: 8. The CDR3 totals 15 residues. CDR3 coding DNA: TGTGCCAGCAGCTTTTGGGGGACAGGGACCGATGGCTACACCTTC. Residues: CASSFWGTGTDGYTF.

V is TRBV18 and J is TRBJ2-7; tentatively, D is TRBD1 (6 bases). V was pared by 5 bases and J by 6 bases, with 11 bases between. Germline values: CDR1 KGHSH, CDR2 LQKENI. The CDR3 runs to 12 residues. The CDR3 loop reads CASSSDSSEQYF. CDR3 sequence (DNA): TGTGCCAGCTCATCGGACAGTTCCGAGCAGTACTTC. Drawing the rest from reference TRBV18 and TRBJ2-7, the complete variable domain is NAGVMQNPRHLVRRRGQEARLRCSPMKGHSHVYWYRQLPEEGLKFMVYLQKENIIDESGMPKERFSAEFPKEGPSILRIQQVVRGDSAAYFCASSSDSSEQYFGPGTRLTVT.

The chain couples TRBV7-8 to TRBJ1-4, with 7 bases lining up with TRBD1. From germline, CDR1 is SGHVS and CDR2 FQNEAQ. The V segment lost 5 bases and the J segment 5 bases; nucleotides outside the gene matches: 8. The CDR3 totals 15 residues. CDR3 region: CASSRQDRLNEKLFF. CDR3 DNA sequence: TGTGCCAGCAGCAGACAGGACAGGTTGAATGAAAAACTGTTTTTT. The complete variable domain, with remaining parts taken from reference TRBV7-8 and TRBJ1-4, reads GAGVSQSPRYKVAKRGQDVALRCDPISGHVSLFWYQQALGQGPEFLTYFQNEAQLDKSGLPSDRFFAERPEGSVSTLKIQRTQQEDSAVYLCASSRQDRLNEKLFFGSGTQLSVL.